These 8 T cell receptor beta chains were all obtained from the same sample, sequenced in a study of T cells in Graves' hyperthyroidism and ophthalmopathy. Amplification yielded TCR beta CDR3 regions, with RNA transcripts as the source. A first-round RT-PCR of the TCR CDR3 used the HTBI primer set. TCRdb called the multiplex PCR reads again in MiXCR, with one record for every CDR3 protein. Of some 700,000 distinct CDR3 sequences in the sample, around a sixth are singletons; the top ten hold 15% to 19%. The sequencing input was blood. The receptors derive from a middle-aged man with Graves' hyperthyroidism.

This clonotype has ten or more counts. The rearrangement joins TRBV29-1 to TRBJ1-1, with D possibly being TRBD1 (5 bases). The CDR3 is 14 residues long. Germline CDR1 reads SQVTM; CDR2 reads ANQGSEA. Between the trimmed V and J ends, which lost 2 bases and 4 bases, there was a span of 14 bases. CDR3 amino acids: CSVERRGTGTEAFF. CDR3 DNA: TGCAGCGTTGAACGGCGGGGCACAGGCACTGAAGCTTTCTTT.

V usage is TRBV5-1 and J usage is TRBJ2-5; no reliable D call. With 5 bases removed from V and 5 bases from J, the gap between germline ends came to 19 bases. CDR3 length: 15 amino acids. Germline-derived CDR1 and CDR2 are SGHRS and YFSETQ. The CDR3 nucleotides are TGCGCCAGCAGACGTGTGGGTGATTCTTCTGAGACCCAGTACTTC. Translated: CASRRVGDSSETQYF.

This clonotype was recorded many times. In nucleotides, the CDR3 is TGTGCCAGCAGCCCCCGGGACAGGGTGGTGGAGACCCAGTACTTC. It specifies CASSPRDRVVETQYF. This chain joins TRBV7-3 and TRBJ2-5; TRBD1 agrees at 9 bases. V dropped 5 bases and J dropped 5; count of bases not matched to a gene: 9. Germline CDR1 is SGHTA and CDR2 is FQGTGA. This CDR3 region has 15 residues.

This clonotype was seen at least ten times. The chain combines TRBV2 with TRBJ1-1; 10 bases are shared with TRBD1. Trimming cost V 10 bases and J 1 base; bases outside gene matches: 6. The length of the CDR3 is 14 residues. Germline-derived CDR1 and CDR2 are SNHLY and FYNNEI. CDR3 in DNA: TGTGCCACTGCTAGACAGGGGGCGAACACTGAAGCTTTCTTT. It translates to CATARQGANTEAFF.

V usage is TRBV6-1 and J usage is TRBJ1-1; 9 bases map to TRBD1. The CDR3 has 15 amino acids. The V gene's germline CDR1 is MNHNS and CDR2 SASEGT. The V and J ends lost 8 bases and 1 base, in that order; junction bases with no gene match: 8. CDR3 in amino acids: CASQGPGQGNTEAFF. In DNA form, the CDR3 reads TGTGCCAGCCAGGGACCGGGACAGGGGAACACTGAAGCTTTCTTT.

This clonotype has more than one count but fewer than ten. The chain is built from TRBV4-1 and TRBJ2-1; 7 bases are a match to TRBD1. The CDR3 sequence is 15 residues long. The V gene's germline CDR1 is MGHRA and CDR2 YSYEKL. After removal of 1 base from V and 6 bases from J, the junction contained 6 bases not matched to a gene. CDR3 DNA: TGCGCCAGCAGCCAAGTGGGGGCAGGGGGCAATGAGCAGTTCTTC. Residues: CASSQVGAGGNEQFF.

The sample holds many counts of this clonotype. The chain carries TRBV28 and TRBJ2-7; 14 nucleotides align to TRBD2. V lost 0 bases, J lost 5 bases, and 6 bases stayed unmatched. In germline, CDR1 is MDHEN, CDR2 SYDVKM. CDR3 length: 17 amino acids. The DNA for the CDR3 is TGTGCCAGCAGTTTATGGGGGACTAGCGGGAGAGTCAACGAGCAGTACTTC. The encoded protein is CASSLWGTSGRVNEQYF.

This clonotype was observed many times. The gene calls are TRBV28 and TRBJ2-5; D gene uncertain. Germline V gene data show CDR1 as MDHEN and CDR2 as SYDVKM. The CDR3 sequence is 14 residues long. V was shortened by 2 bases and J by 1 base, with 8 bases between the two germline ends. The CDR3 is CASSLNGGQETQYF. The DNA of the CDR3 is TGTGCCAGCAGTTTAAACGGTGGCCAAGAGACCCAGTACTTC. Using reference TRBV28 and TRBJ2-5 for the parts outside the CDR3, the full variable domain is DVKVTQSSRYLVKRTGEKVFLECVQDMDHENMFWYRQDPGLGLRLIYFSYDVKMKEKGDIPEGYSVSREKKERFSLILESASTNQTSMYLCASSLNGGQETQYFGPGTRLLVL.